The 10 T cell receptor beta chains listed next were all sequenced from one sample in a study of blood T cells in healthy people across ages. The second PCR ran about 7 to 12 cycles with a sample-barcoded 5' primer and J-beta primers. TCRdb analysed the 5' RACE reads with MiXCR anew, one entry per CDR3 protein. The sample lists around 1,600,000 distinct CDR3 sequences; under 55% were seen once. The sequenced sample was blood. The receptors were gathered from a woman aged 18-29 years in good health.

A note on this clonotype: This may arise from a read error, as a much more abundant clone is one base away. The genes are TRBV27 and TRBJ2-7, with D hard to call. Looked up from germline, CDR1 is MNHEY and CDR2 is SMNVEV (reference sequence). Trimming pared 3 bases from V and 2 bases from J, leaving 8 bases between. CDR3 length: 13 amino acids. The CDR3 loop reads CASSFKGTYEQYF. CDR3 in DNA: TGTGCCAGCAGTTTTAAGGGAACCTACGAGCAGTACTTC.

This clonotype was observed a few times. The genes are TRBV6-1 and TRBJ2-7, with 7 bases matching TRBD1. The CDR3 totals 15 residues. Germline CDR1 and CDR2: MNHNS and SASEGT. The junction had 3 bases not matched to a gene; V was cut back by 1 base and J by 0 bases. CDR3 sequence: CASSEGTGDSYEQYF. CDR3 nucleotides: TGTGCCAGCAGTGAAGGCACAGGGGACTCCTACGAGCAGTACTTC.

The CDR3 loop is CSVQGLTSGRGQETQYF. CDR3 DNA sequence: TGCAGCGTTCAGGGGTTGACTAGCGGGAGAGGCCAAGAGACCCAGTACTTC. The chain employs TRBV29-1 and TRBJ2-5, with 12 bases fitting TRBD2. Germline values: CDR1 SQVTM, CDR2 ANQGSEA. V lost 5 bases to trimming and J lost 1 base; unmatched junction nucleotides: 11. The CDR3 sequence is 17 residues long.

In this sample, this clonotype turned up a few times. This chain connects TRBV7-2 to TRBJ2-1; TRBD2 might be the D (5 bases). The CDR3 is made up of 14 amino acids. V gave up 4 bases and J gave up 4 bases, with 11 bases separating them. Germline V lookup: CDR1 SGHTA, CDR2 FQGNSA. The CDR3: CASSSRTRYNEQFF. CDR3 bases: TGTGCCAGCAGCTCCAGGACTCGATACAATGAGCAGTTCTTC.

The rearrangement links TRBV30 to TRBJ2-7; D possibly corresponds to TRBD1 (6 bases). The CDR3 covers 13 residues. The germline V gene encodes CDR1 GTSNPN and CDR2 SVGIG (reference sequence). V gave up 0 bases and J gave up 4 bases, with 10 bases separating them. The DNA for the CDR3 is TGTGCCTGGAGTGTAACCAGGGGTTACGAGCAGTACTTC. Encoded protein: CAWSVTRGYEQYF.

This clonotype showed up just a few times. V gene TRBV5-4 combines with J gene TRBJ2-7; 8 bases align to TRBD1. The CDR3 consists of 15 residues. The trim removed 1 base at V and 5 bases at J, leaving 8 bases unmatched. In germline, CDR1 is SGHNT, CDR2 YYREEE (reference sequence). The CDR3 DNA sequence: TGTGCCAGCAGCTTGCCCCGGACAGGGCACCACGAGCAGTACTTC. Translation gives CASSLPRTGHHEQYF.

The rearrangement links TRBV13 to TRBJ2-1; D is perhaps TRBD2 (5 bases). Per germline, CDR1 PRHDT and CDR2 FYEKMQ (reference sequence). The CDR3 extends over 14 amino acids. V lost 1 base, J lost 8 bases, and 12 bases lay in between. The CDR3 nucleotides read TGTGCCAGCAGCTTAGATGGGAGTTTCGATGAGCAGTTCTTC. Amino acids: CASSLDGSFDEQFF.

This rearrangement joins TRBV27 to TRBJ1-1; TRBD1 aligns across 7 bases. J gave up 0 bases and V 8 bases, and 15 bases lay outside the gene matches. CDR3 size: 17 residues. The germline V gene has CDR1 MNHEY and CDR2 SMNVEV (reference sequence). The CDR3 reads CASGKRDSLGMNTEAFF. CDR3 DNA sequence: TGTGCCAGCGGGAAAAGGGACAGCCTAGGGATGAACACTGAAGCTTTCTTT.

The chain employs TRBV20-1 and TRBJ1-2; D possibly corresponds to TRBD1 (5 bases). In germline, CDR1 is DFQATT, CDR2 SNEGSKA (reference sequence). Trimming cost V 5 bases and J 3 bases, with 13 bases left between them. The length of the CDR3 is 13 residues. The CDR3: CSAAAGSYYGYTF. CDR3 nucleotide sequence: TGCAGTGCTGCAGCAGGGAGTTACTATGGCTACACCTTC.

The V and J genes are TRBV11-2 and TRBJ1-1; 10 nucleotides line up with TRBD1. In germline, CDR1 is SGHAT, CDR2 FQNNGV. CDR3 size: 15 residues. The ends lost 4 bases at V and 5 bases at J; junction bases unmatched: 7. CDR3 bases: TGTGCCAGCAGCTCGGACAGGGGGTTGAGTACTGAAGCTTTCTTT. Residues: CASSSDRGLSTEAFF.